The TCR beta chain under discussion was sequenced for a study of T cell changes during pregnancy in multiple sclerosis (dated by TCRdb to the late 2010s). Turning to the overall study: The study examined how the T cell repertoire changed over the course of pregnancy in women with multiple sclerosis.

The V end loses 3 bases and the J end loses 7 bases, and a stretch of 12 bases separates them. There are 13 amino acids in the CDR3, from cysteine to phenylalanine inclusive. Here the CDR3 DNA is all that survives: 39 bases in frame from base 1. CDR1 SGHVS and CDR2 FQNEAQ were looked up in the germline V gene. Libraries were constructed by the immunoSEQ multiplex PCR assay. TCRdb mirrors the immuneACCESS table, restricted to in-frame sequences. Some clones are absent from its copies; in checked studies, under half trace to an unresolved V gene, and the reason for the others is unknown. The sample profile shows tens of thousands of clones; about 89% of them were found once. The ten biggest clones cover about 0.45% of the sample. Note on this clone: Its antigen is currently not known. Within one base of it there is no much larger clone, and no base qualities were kept.

The clonotype comes from a female donor with multiple sclerosis, enrolled in a pregnancy study. Here the chain combines TRBV7-8 and TRBJ1-1; 5 matching bases give a weak D call of TRBD1. Sequenced here: CD4+ T cells from peripheral blood mononuclear cells, sampled before pregnancy. At the DNA level, the sequence is TGTGCCAGCAGCTTGTCCGGGACTTTTGAAGCTTTCTTT. This is translated as CASSLSGTFEAFF.